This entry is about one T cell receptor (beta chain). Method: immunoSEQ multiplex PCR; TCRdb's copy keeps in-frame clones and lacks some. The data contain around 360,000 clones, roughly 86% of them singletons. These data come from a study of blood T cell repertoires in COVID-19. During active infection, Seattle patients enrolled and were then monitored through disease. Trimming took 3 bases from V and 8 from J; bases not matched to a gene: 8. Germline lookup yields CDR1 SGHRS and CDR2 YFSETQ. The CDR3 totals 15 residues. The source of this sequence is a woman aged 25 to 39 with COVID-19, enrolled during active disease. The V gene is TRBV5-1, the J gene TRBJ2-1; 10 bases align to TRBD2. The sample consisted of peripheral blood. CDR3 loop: CASSYSSGRADEQFF. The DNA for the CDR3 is TGCGCCAGCAGCTACTCTAGCGGGAGAGCGGATGAGCAGTTCTTC.